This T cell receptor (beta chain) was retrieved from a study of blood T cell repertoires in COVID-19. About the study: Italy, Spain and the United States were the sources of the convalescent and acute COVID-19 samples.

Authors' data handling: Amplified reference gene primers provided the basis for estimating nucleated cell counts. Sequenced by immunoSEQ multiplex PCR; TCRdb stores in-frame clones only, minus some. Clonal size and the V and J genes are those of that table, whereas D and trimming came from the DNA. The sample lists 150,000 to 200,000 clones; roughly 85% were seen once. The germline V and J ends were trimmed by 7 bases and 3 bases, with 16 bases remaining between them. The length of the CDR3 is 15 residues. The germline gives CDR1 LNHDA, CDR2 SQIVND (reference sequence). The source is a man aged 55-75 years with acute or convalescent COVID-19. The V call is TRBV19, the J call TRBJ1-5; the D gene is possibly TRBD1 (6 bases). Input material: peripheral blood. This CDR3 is CASTPGQGLNQPQHF. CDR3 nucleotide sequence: TGTGCCAGTACCCCTGGGCAGGGGCTCAATCAGCCCCAGCATTTT.